The source of this TCR beta chain is a study of human T cells and chemical hapten exposure. The CDR3 has 16 amino acids. Trimming took off 4 bases at V and 2 bases at J, with 17 bases between the two ends. Germline CDR1 and CDR2: KGHSH and LQKENI. Time point described: healthy volunteer bleed at 2 weeks. Unfractionated whole blood served as the source for total RNA extraction. Unique molecular identifiers were attached to individual cDNA molecules within the library. Methods used by the authors: Sequenced samples showed a median of around 91,000 TCRs each, with counts running from about 22,000 to 700,000. TCRdb analysed the RACE reads with MiXCR anew, one entry per CDR3 protein. Clone size and V and J calls follow TCRdb, not the original study. The data show over 45,000 distinct CDR3 sequences, approximately 4.7% seen once.

The V call is TRBV18, the J call TRBJ1-2; D is perhaps TRBD1 (5 bases). Sequencing was done on a sample of whole blood. The clonotype originates from a female donor in good health. Some clones in this sample may be carry-over from other donors' samples. The CDR3 reads CASSLPSRVGNYGYTF. The CDR3 region has the DNA TGTGCCAGCTCACTGCCCTCCAGGGTAGGAAACTATGGCTACACCTTC.